This TCR beta chain is drawn from a study of cytomegalovirus exposure and HLA in healthy donors. Study at large: Samples from HLA-typed donors yielded some 85 million unique TCRs in an early data release.

The PCR contained 60 Vbeta and 13 Jbeta primers. Profiled with immunoSEQ multiplex PCR; TCRdb holds only in-frame clones, not every one. The sample comprises 90,000 to 100,000 clones, 60% to 80% of which are singletons, and less than 10% rests with the top ten. There are 15 residues in the CDR3. Germline CDR1 ENHRY, CDR2 SYGVKD. V was clipped by 0 bases and J by 2 bases; unmatched bases: 3. This clonotype was obtained from a female donor in good health and CMV-seronegative. V gene TRBV10-3 combines with J gene TRBJ2-5; 7 bases match TRBD2. Sequencing was performed on PBMCs. The DNA for the CDR3 is TGTGCCATCAGTGAGTCCCTAGCGGCACAAGAGACCCAGTACTTC. It translates to CAISESLAAQETQYF.